This T cell receptor beta chain is drawn from a study of cytomegalovirus exposure and HLA in healthy donors. With 60 Vbeta and 13 Jbeta primers, the PCR was carried out. Repertoires were generated with immunoSEQ multiplex PCR, while TCRdb's copy carries only in-frame clones and drops some. The sample records around 140,000 clones, 82% being singletons. This clone was recorded a few times. The germline gives CDR1 LGHNA, CDR2 YNFKEQ. The CDR3 is made up of 16 amino acids. V lost 2 bases to trimming and J lost 3 bases, with 16 bases between them. Donors consisted of healthy bone marrow donors. The specimen sequenced was PBMCs. The genes are TRBV4-2 and TRBJ1-1; D gene uncertain. This receptor was identified in a man aged 18-30 years in good health and CMV-seropositive. CDR3 DNA sequence: TGTGCCAGCAGCCAACCACCCGACGGCCAGGACACTGAAGCTTTCTTT. This sequence encodes CASSQPPDGQDTEAFF.